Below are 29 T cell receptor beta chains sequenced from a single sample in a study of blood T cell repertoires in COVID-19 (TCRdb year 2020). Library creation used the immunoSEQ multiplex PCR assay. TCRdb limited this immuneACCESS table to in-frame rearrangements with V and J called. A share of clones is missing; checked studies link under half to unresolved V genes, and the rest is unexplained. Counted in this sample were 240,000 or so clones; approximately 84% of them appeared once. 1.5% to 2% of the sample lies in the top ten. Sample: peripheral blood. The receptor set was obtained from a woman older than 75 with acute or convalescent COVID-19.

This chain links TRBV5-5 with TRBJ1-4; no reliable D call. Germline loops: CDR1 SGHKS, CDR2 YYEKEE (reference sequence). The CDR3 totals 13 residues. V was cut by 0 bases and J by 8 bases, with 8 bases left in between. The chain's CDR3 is CASSLASREKLFF. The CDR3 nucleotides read TGTGCCAGCAGCTTGGCCTCGAGGGAAAAACTGTTTTTT.

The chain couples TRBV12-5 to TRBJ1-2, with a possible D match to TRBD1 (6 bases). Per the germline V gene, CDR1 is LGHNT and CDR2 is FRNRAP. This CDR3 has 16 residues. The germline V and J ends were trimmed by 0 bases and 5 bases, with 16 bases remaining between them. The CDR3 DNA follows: TGTGCTAGTGGTTTGGTACTAGGGGACACAGATTATGGCTACACCTTC. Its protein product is CASGLVLGDTDYGYTF.

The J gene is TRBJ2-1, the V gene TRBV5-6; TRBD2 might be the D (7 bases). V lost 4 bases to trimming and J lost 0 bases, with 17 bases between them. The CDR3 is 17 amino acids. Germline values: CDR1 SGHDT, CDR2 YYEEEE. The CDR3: CASSRGWGGGSYNEQFF. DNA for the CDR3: TGTGCCAGCAGCCGGGGTTGGGGGGGCGGCTCCTACAATGAGCAGTTCTTC.

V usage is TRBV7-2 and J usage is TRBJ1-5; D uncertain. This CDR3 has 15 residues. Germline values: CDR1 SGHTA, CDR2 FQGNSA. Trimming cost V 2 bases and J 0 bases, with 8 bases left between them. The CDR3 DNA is TGTGCCAGCAGCTTATCGGCAGGTAGCAATCAGCCCCAGCATTTT. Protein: CASSLSAGSNQPQHF.

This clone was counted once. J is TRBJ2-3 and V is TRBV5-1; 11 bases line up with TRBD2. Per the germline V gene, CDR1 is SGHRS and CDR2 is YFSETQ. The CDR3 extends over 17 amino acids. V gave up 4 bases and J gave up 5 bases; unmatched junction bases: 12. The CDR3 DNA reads TGCGCCAGCAGCCCTCCCACTAGCGGGGGACGGGGAGATACGCAGTATTTT. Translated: CASSPPTSGGRGDTQYF.

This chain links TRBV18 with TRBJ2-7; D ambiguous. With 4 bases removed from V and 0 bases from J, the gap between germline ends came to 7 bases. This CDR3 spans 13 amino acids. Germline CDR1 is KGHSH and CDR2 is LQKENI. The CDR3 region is CASSLSSSYEQYF. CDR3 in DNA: TGTGCCAGCTCACTTAGCTCCTCCTACGAGCAGTACTTC.

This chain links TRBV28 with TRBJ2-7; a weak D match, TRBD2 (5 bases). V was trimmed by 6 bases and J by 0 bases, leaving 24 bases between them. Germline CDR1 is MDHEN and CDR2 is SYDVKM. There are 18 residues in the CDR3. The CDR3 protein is CASSPTNPGYPSSYEQYF. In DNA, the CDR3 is TGTGCCAGCAGCCCAACCAACCCGGGGTACCCGAGCTCCTACGAGCAGTACTTC.

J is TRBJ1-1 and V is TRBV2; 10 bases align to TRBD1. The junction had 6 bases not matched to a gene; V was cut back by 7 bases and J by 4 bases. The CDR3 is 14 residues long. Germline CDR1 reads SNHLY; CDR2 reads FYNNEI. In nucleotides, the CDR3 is TGTGCCAGCACCCGAAGGACAGGGGGCACTGAAGCTTTCTTT. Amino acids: CASTRRTGGTEAFF.

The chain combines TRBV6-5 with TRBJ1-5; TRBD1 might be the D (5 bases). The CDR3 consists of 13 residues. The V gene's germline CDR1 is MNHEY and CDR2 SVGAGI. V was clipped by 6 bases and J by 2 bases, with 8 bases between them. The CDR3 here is CASRSQGNQPQHF. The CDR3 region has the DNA TGTGCCAGCAGGTCACAGGGCAATCAGCCCCAGCATTTT.

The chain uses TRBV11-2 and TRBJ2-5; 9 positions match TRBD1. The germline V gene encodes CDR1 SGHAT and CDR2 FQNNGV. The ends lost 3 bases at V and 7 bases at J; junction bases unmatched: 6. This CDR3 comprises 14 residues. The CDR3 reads CASSLWTGAGTQYF. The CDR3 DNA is TGTGCCAGCAGCTTGTGGACAGGGGCTGGGACCCAGTACTTC.

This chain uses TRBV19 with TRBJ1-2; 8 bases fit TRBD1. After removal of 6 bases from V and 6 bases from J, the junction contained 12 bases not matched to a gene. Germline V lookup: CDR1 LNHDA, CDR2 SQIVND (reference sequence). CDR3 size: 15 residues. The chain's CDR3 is CASRDLGQGRDGYTF. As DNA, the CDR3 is TGTGCCAGTAGAGACCTAGGACAGGGTAGGGATGGCTACACCTTC. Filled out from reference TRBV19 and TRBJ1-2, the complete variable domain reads DGGITQSPKYLFRKEGQNVTLSCEQNLNHDAMYWYRQDPGQGLRLIYYSQIVNDFQKGDIAEGYSVSREKKESFPLTVTSAQKNPTAFYLCASRDLGQGRDGYTFGSGTRLTVV.

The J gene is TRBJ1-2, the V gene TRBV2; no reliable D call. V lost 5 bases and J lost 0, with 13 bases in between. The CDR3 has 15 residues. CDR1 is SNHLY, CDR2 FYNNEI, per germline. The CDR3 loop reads CASSPTHKANYGYTF. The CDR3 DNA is TGTGCCAGCAGTCCCACACACAAAGCTAACTATGGCTACACCTTC.

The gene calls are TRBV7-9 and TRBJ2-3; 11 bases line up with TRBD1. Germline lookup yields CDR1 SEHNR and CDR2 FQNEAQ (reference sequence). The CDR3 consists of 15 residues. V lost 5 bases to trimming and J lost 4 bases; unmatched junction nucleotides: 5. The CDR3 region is CASSLRDRGADTQYF. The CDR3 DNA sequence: TGTGCCAGCAGCCTACGGGACAGGGGGGCAGATACGCAGTATTTT. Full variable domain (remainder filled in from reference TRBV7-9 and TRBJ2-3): DTGVSQNPRHKITKRGQNVTFRCDPISEHNRLYWYRQTLGQGPEFLTYFQNEAQLEKSRLLSDRFSAERPKGSFSTLEIQRTEQGDSAMYLCASSLRDRGADTQYFGPGTRLTVL.

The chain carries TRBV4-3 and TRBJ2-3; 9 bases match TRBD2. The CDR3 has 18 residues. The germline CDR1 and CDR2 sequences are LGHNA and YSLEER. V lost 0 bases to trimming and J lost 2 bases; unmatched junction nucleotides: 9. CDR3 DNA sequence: TGCGCCAGCAGCCAAGAAGGCTCCGGCGGGGGGGCCACAGATACGCAGTATTTT. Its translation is CASSQEGSGGGATDTQYF.

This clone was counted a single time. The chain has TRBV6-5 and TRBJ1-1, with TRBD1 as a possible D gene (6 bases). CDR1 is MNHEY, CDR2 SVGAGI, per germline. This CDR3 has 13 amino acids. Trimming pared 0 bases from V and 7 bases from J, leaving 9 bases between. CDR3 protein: CASSYSGTYEAFF. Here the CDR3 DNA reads TGTGCCAGCAGTTACTCTGGGACATATGAAGCTTTCTTT.

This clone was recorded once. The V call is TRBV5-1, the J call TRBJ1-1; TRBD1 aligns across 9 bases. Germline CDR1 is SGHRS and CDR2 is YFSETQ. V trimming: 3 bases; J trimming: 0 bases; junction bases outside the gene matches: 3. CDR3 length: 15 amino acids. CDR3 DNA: TGCGCCAGCAGCTACACAGGGGGCTTGAACACTGAAGCTTTCTTT. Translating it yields CASSYTGGLNTEAFF.

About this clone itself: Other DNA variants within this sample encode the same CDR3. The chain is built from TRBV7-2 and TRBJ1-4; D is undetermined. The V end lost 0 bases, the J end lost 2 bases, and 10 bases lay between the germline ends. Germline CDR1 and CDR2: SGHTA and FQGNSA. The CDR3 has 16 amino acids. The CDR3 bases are TGTGCCAGCAGCTTAGCGGCGGGTACGACTAATGAAAAACTGTTTTTT. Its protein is CASSLAAGTTNEKLFF.

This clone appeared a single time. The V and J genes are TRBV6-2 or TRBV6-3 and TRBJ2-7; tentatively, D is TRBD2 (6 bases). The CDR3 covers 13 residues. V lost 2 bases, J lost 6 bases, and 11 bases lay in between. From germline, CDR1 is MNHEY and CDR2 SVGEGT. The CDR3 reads CASSYAGTGEQYF. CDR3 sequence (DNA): TGTGCCAGCAGTTACGCGGGAACCGGCGAGCAGTACTTC.

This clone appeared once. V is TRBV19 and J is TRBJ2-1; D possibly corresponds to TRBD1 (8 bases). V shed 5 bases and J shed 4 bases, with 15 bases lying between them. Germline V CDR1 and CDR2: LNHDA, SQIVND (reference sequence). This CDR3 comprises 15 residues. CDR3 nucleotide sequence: TGTGCCAGTAGTGCAACAGGGGGGGGATACAATGAGCAGTTCTTC. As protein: CASSATGGGYNEQFF.

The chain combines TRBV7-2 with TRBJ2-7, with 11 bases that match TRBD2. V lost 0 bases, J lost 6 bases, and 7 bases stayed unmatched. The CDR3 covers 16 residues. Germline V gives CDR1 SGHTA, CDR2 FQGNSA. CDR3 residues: CASSLAFSGRGGEQYF. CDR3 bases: TGTGCCAGCAGCTTAGCCTTTAGCGGGAGGGGGGGCGAGCAGTACTTC.

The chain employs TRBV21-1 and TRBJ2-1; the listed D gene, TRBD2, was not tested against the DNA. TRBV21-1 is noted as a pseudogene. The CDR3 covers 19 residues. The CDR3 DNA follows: TGTGCCAGCAGCAAAACCCCAGGGAGACCAGCTAGCGGGTACAATGAGCAGTTCTTC. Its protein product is CASSKTPGRPASGYNEQFF.

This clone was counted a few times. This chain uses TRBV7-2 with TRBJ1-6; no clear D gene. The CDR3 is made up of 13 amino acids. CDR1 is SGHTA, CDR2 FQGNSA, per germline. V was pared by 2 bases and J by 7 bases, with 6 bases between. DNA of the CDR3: TGTGCCAGCAGCTTACTTGTGAATTCACCCCTCCACTTT. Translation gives CASSLLVNSPLHF.

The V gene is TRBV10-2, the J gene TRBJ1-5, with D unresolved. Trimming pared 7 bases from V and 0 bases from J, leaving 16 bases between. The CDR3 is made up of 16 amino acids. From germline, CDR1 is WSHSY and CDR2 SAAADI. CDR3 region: CASTTECSYSNQPQHF. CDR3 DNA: TGCGCCAGCACTACAGAGTGCTCTTATAGCAATCAGCCCCAGCATTTT.

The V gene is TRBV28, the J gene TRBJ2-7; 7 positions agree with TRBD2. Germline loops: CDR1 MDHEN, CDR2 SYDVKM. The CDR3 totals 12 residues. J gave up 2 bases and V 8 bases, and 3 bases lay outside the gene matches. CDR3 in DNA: TGTGCCAGCGGGGGGGAACCCTACGAGCAGTACTTC. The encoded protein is CASGGEPYEQYF.

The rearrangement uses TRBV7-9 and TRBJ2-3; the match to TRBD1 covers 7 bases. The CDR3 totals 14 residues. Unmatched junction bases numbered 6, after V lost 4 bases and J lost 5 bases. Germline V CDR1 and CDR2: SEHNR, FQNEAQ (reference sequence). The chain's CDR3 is CASSSRQGLDTQYF. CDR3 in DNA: TGTGCCAGCAGCTCCAGACAGGGATTAGATACGCAGTATTTT.

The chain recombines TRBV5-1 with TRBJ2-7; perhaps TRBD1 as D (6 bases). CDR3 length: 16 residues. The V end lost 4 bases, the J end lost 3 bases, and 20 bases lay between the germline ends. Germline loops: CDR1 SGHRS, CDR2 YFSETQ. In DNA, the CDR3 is TGCGCCAGCAGCAGTAACAGGGACCCTTGGGGCTACGAGCAGTACTTC. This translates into CASSSNRDPWGYEQYF.

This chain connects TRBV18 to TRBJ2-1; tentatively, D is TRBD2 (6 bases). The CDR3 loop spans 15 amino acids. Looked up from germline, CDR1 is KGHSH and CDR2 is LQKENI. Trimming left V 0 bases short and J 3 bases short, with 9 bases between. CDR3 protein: CASSPPGGIYNEQFF. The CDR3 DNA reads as TGTGCCAGCTCACCACCTGGAGGGATCTACAATGAGCAGTTCTTC.

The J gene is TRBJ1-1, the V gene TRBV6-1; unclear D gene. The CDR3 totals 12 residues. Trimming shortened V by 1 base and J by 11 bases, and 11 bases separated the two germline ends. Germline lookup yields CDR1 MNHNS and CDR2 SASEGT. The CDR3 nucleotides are TGTGCCAGCAGTGAAGTGGGAGTGCCGGCTTTCTTT. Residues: CASSEVGVPAFF.

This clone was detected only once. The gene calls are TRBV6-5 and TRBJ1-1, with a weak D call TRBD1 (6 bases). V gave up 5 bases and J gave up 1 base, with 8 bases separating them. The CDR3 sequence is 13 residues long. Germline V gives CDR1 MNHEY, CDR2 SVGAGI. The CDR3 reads CASSRQANTEAFF. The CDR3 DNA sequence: TGTGCCAGCAGTCGACAGGCGAACACTGAAGCTTTCTTT.